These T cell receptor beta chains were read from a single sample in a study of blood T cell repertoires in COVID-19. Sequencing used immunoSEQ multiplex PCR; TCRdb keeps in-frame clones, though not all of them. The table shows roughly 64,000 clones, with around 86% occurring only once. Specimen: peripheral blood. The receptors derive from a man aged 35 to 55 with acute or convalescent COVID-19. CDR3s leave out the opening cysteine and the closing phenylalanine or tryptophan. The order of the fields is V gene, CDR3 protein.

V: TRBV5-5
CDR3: ASGPGLLSYEQY

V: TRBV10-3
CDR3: AISESSGTGREKLF

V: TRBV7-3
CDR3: ASTLSGASTDTQY

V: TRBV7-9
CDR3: ASSLLVGTSGGDEQF

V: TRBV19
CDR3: ASSPRTGGPLRYRVTEAF

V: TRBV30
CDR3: AWSSGRSNQPQH

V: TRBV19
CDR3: ASSIRTGSFTEAF

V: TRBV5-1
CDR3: ASSRDRDTEAF

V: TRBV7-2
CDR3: ASSSDRGSIDYGYT

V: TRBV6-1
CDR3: ASSAQRLPRDRAGGYT

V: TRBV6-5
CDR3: ASTGQASYEQY

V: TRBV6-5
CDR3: ASSYSGAGGQDTQY

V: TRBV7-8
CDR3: ASSLEAVTLSGANVLT

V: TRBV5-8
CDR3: ASSSGSRGNQPQH

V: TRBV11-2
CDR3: ASSLGTAPNQPQH

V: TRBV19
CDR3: ARRRQGCTEAF

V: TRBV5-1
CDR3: ASSRETEDQY

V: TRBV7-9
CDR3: ASSLETRTGLNYGYT

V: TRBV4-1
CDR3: ASSQDRDSSGNTIY

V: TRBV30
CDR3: AWSPGSDTIY

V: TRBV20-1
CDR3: SAASGYEQY

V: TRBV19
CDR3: ASSIVTGTGTYEQY

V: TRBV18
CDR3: ASSPTTGGGEQF

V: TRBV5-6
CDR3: ASSFGMGGASSPRDEQY

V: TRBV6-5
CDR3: ASSLTAPNTGELF

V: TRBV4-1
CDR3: ASSQEGGGPYNEQF

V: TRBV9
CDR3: ASSSPPRAEAF

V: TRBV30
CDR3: AWSSPGPMPKNIQY

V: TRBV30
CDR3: AWSAVRRTYGYT

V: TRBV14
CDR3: ASSQDGRLYEQY

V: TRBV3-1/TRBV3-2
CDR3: ASSRTGNYGYT

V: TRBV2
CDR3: ASSRTSGGVFNEQF

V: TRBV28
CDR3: ASDSPTGGNYGYT

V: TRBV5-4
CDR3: ASSSKTGQETQY

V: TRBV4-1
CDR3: ASSGDRGLTEAF

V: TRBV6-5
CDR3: ASSYTGTTEQY

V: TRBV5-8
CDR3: ASSHPGTSGGNYNEQF

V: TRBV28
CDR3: ASTPGASVYSPLH

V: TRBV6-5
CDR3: ASSYAGGAKYGYT

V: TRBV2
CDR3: ATSGGEKLF

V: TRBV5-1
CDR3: ASSSWGGSTDTQY

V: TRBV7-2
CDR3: ASSTRTSGGAGEQF

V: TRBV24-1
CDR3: ATSGGRKPQH